Given below is one T cell receptor (beta chain) in context. Antigen specificity is unknown. From germline, CDR1 is DFQATT and CDR2 SNEGSKA (reference sequence). The V and J ends lost 5 bases and 0 bases respectively, with 14 bases between them. CDR3 length equals 15 residues. The data were obtained in a study of post-analysis software for immune sequencing data. Notes on the study in general: In patients, TRBV5-6, TRBV5-1 and TRBV20-1 belonged to five or six TRBV segments found more frequently than in controls. Batch-matched samples strongly co-clustered by F measure.

The library was made from cDNA and included unique molecular identifiers. TCRdb re-analysed the PCR reads in MiXCR, keeping a single row per CDR3 protein. The sample records 750,000 to 950,000 distinct CDR3 sequences, under 70% being singletons. The receptor's source is a girl aged 10 to 17 with multiple sclerosis. Sequences were obtained from blood. V usage is TRBV20-1 and J usage is TRBJ1-5; possible D gene TRBD1, 5 bases. CDR3 nucleotide sequence: TGCAGTGCTGGCCAGGGAGGATATAGCAATCAGCCCCAGCATTTT. Protein sequence: CSAGQGGYSNQPQHF.